This TCR beta chain was found in a study of blood T cells in healthy people across ages. Then a second PCR, running roughly 7 to 12 cycles, was carried out with a sample-barcoded 5' primer and a J-beta primer mix. Every molecule of cDNA carried a tag from a template-switch adaptor with 12 random nucleotides. There were at least 2.5 million CDR3-containing paired-end reads obtained from each sample. TCRdb re-derived calls from the 5' RACE reads in MiXCR, one entry per CDR3 protein. Here the sample spans 1,300,000 or so distinct CDR3 sequences, 45% to 70% being singletons. Notes on this clonotype: Its antigen is undetermined.

Germline V gives CDR1 SGHVS, CDR2 FNYEAQ. The CDR3 is 15 residues long. V was trimmed by 4 bases and J by 3 bases, leaving 14 bases between them. The study, taken as a whole, reports: Long-lived donors exceeded aged donors in naive CD4+ cells and diversity.

The sample taken for sequencing was blood. The rearrangement links TRBV7-6 to TRBJ2-3; maybe TRBD2 (7 bases). The receptor's source is a man between 18 and 29 years old in good health. The CDR3 bases are TGTGCCAGCAGCTCTACAGGGAGGGAAACAGATACGCAGTATTTT. Translating gives CASSSTGRETDTQYF.